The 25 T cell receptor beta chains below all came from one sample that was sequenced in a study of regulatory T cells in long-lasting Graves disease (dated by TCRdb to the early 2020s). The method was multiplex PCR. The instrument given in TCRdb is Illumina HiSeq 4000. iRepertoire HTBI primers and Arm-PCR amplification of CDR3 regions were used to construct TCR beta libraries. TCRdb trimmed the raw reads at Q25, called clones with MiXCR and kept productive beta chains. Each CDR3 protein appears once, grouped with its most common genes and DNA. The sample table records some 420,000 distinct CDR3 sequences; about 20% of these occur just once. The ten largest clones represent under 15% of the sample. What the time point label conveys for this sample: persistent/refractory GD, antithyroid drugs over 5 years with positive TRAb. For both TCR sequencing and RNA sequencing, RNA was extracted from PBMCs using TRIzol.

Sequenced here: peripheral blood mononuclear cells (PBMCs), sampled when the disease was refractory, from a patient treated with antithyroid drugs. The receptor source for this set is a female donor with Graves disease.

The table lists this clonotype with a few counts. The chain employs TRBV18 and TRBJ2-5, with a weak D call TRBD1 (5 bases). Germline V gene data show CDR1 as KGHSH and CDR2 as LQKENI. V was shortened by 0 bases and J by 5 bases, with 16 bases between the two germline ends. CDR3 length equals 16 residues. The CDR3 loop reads CASSPPIGVLGETQYF. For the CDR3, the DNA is TGTGCCAGCTCACCACCCATAGGGGTGCTAGGGGAGACCCAGTACTTC.

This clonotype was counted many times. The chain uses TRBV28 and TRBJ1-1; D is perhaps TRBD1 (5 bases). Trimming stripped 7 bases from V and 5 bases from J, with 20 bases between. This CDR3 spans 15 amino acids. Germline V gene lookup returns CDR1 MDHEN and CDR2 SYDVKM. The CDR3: CASIVTPGELTEAFF. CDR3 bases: TGTGCCAGCATAGTCACCCCGGGGGAGTTGACTGAAGCTTTCTTT.

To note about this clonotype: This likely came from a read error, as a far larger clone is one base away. CDR3 sequence (DNA): TGTGCCAGCAGCGCTCTCTTGCGGGGGGACATTCAGTACTTC. Protein: CASSALLRGDIQYF. This sequence joins TRBV2 and TRBJ2-5; the match to TRBD2 covers 8 bases. The J call is in doubt because the DNA end fits TRBJ2-4 better. Looked up from germline, CDR1 is SNHLY and CDR2 is FYNNEI. This CDR3 spans 14 amino acids.

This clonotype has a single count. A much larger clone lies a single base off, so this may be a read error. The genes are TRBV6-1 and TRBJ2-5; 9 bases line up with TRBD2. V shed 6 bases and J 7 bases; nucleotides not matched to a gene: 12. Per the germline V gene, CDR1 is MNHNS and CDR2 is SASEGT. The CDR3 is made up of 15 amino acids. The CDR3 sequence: CASRSSGRPELTQYF. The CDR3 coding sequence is TGTGCCAGCAGATCCAGCGGGAGGCCCGAGTTGACCCAGTACTTC.

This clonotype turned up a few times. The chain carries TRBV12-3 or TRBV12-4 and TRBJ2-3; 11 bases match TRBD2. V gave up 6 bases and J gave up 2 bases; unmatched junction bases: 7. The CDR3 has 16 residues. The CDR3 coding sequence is TGTGCCAGCAGGCCACGACTAGCGGGGATCACAGATACGCAGTATTTT. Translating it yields CASRPRLAGITDTQYF.

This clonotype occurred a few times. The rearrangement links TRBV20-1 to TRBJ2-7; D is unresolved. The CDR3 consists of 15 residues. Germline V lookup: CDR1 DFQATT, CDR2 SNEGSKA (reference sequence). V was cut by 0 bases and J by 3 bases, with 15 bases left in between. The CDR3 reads CSARDLMAPGYEQYF. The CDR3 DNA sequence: TGCAGTGCTAGAGACTTAATGGCCCCCGGCTACGAGCAGTACTTC.

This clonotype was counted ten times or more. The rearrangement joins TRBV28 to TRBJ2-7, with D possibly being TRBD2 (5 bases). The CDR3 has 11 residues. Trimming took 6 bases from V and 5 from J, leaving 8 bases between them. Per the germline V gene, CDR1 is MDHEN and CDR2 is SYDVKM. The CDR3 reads CASSILDEQYF. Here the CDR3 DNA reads TGTGCCAGCAGCATACTAGACGAGCAGTACTTC.

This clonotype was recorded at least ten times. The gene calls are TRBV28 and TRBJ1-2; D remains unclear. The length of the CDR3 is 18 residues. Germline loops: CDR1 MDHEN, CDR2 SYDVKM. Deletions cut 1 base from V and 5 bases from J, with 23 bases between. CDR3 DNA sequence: TGTGCCAGCAGTTTATTGCTCCTCGGAGGAAAATGGGAATATGGCTACACCTTC. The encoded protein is CASSLLLLGGKWEYGYTF.

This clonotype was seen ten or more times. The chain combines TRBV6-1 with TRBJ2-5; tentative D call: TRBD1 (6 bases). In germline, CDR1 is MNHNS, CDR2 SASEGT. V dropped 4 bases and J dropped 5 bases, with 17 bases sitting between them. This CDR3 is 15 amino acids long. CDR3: CASSGWTAGDETQYF. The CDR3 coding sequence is TGTGCCAGCAGTGGGTGGACAGCAGGCGATGAGACCCAGTACTTC.

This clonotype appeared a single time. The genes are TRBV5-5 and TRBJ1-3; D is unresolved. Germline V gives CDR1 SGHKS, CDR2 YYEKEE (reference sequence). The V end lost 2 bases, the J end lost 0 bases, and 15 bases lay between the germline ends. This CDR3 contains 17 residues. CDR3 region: CASSLFPGALSGNTIYF. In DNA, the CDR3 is TGTGCCAGCAGCTTATTCCCGGGAGCGCTCTCTGGAAACACCATATATTTT.

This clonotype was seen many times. The CDR3 reads CASSSSRRLEAFF. For the CDR3, the DNA is TGTGCCAGCAGTTCGTCGAGGCGCCTTGAAGCTTTCTTT. This chain uses TRBV28 with TRBJ1-1; D is unresolved. The CDR3 is 13 amino acids. CDR1 and CDR2 (germline): MDHEN, SYDVKM. The germline V and J ends were trimmed by 4 bases and 7 bases, with 13 bases remaining between them. Full variable domain (rest looked up from reference TRBV28 and TRBJ1-1): DVKVTQSSRYLVKRTGEKVFLECVQDMDHENMFWYRQDPGLGLRLIYFSYDVKMKEKGDIPEGYSVSREKKERFSLILESASTNQTSMYLCASSSSRRLEAFFGQGTRLTVV.

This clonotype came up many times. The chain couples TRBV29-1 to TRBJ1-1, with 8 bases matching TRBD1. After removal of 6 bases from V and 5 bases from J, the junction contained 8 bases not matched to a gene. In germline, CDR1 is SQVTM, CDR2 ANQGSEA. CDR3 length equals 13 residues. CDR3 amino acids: CSVREQGETEAFF. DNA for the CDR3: TGCAGCGTGCGGGAACAGGGGGAAACTGAAGCTTTCTTT.

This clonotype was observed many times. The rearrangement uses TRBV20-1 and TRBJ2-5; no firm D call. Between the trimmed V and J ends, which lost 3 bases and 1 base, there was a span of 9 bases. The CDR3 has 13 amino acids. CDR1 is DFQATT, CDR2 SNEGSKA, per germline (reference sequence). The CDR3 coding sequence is TGCAGTGCTAGGACGGACGTCCAAGAGACCCAGTACTTC. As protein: CSARTDVQETQYF.

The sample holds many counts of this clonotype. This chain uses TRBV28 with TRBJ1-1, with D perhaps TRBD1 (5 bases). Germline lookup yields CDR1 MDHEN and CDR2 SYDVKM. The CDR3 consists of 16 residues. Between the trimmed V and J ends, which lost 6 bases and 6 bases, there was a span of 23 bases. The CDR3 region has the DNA TGTGCCAGCAGGGGGGTCCAGGAGGGGACTAGCGCTGAAGCTTTCTTT. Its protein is CASRGVQEGTSAEAFF.

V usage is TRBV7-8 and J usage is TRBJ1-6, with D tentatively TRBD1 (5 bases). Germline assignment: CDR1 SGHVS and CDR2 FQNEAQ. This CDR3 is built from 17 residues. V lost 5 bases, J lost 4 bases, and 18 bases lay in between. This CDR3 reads CASSPFQGLQYNSPLHF. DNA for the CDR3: TGTGCCAGCAGCCCATTCCAGGGCCTGCAGTATAATTCACCCCTCCACTTT.

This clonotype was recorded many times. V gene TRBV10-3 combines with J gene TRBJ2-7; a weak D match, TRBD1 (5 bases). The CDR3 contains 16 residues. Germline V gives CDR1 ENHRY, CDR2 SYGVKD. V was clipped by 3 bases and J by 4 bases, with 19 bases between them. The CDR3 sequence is CAISDSWAGPQYEQYF. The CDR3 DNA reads TGTGCCATCAGTGACAGTTGGGCAGGGCCACAATACGAGCAGTACTTC.

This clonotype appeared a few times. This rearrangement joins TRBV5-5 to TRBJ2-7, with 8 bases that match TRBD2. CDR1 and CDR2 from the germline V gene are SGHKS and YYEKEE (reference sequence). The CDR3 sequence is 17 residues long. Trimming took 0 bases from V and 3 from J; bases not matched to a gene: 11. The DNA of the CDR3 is TGTGCCAGCAGCTTGGCGTCTAGGACTAGCCGGGACTACGAGCAGTACTTC. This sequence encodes CASSLASRTSRDYEQYF.

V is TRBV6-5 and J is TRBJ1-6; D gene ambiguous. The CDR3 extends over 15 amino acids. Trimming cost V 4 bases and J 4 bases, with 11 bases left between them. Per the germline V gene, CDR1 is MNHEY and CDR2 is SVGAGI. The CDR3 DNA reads TGTGCCAGCAGTTCCCTCCTGGGGTATAATTCACCCCTCCACTTT. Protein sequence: CASSSLLGYNSPLHF.

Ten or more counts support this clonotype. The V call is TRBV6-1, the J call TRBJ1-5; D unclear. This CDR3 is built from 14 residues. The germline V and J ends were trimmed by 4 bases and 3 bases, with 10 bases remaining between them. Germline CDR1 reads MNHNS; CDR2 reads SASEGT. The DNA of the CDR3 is TGTGCCAGCAGTGCCCGCTATCCCAATCAGCCCCAGCATTTT. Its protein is CASSARYPNQPQHF.

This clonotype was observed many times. In DNA form, the CDR3 reads TGTGCCAGCAGTGCCCAGAGGCCCAAAAACATTCAGTACTTC. Translated, it gives CASSAQRPKNIQYF. The chain couples TRBV12-3 or TRBV12-4 to TRBJ2-4, with D unresolved. The CDR3 has 14 residues. The germline V and J ends were trimmed by 5 bases and 2 bases, with 10 bases remaining between them.

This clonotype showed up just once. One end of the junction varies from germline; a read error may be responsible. CDR3 residues: CASSLTSSFREQSF. The CDR3 bases are TGTGCCAGCAGCTTAACGTCCAGTTTTAGGGAGCAGTCCTTC. The gene calls are TRBV7-3 and TRBJ2-4; D may be TRBD2 (5 bases). The CDR3 is 14 residues long. The germline V gene has CDR1 SGHTA and CDR2 FQGTGA.

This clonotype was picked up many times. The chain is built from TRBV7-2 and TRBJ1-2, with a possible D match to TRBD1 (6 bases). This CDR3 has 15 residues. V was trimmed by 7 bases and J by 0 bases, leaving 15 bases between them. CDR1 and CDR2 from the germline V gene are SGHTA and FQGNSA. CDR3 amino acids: CASIRDRLANYGYTF. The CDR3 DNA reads TGTGCCAGCATCAGAGACAGGCTCGCTAACTATGGCTACACCTTC.

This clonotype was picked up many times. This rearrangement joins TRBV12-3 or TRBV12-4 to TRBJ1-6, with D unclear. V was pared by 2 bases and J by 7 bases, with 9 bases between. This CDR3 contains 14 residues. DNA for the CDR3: TGTGCCAGCAGTTTAAGGGCGGCAAATTCACCCCTCCACTTT. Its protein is CASSLRAANSPLHF.

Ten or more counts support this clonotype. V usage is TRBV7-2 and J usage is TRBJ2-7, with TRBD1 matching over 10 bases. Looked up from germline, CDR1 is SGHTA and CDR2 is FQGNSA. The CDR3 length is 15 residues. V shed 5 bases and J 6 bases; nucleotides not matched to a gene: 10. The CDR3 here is CASSQTGTGEGEQYF. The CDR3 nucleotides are TGTGCCAGCAGCCAGACCGGGACAGGGGAGGGCGAGCAGTACTTC.

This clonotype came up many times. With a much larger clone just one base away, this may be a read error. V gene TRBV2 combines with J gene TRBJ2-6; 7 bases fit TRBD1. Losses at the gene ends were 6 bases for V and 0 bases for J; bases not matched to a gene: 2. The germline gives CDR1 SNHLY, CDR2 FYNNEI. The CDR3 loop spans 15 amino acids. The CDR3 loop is CASSGTASGANVLTF. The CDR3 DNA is TGTGCCAGCAGCGGGACAGCCTCTGGGGCCAACGTCCTGACTTTC.